This entry is about one T cell receptor (beta chain). The junction had 9 bases not matched to a gene; V was cut back by 3 bases and J by 5 bases. The V gene's germline CDR1 is MGHRA and CDR2 YSYEKL. The CDR3 consists of 16 residues. This entry is derived from a study of blood T cell repertoires in COVID-19. Study context: From the United States, Italy and Spain came samples of acute and convalescent COVID-19. T cells, B-cell-depleted T cells, or PBMCs provided the cDNA or gDNA that served as material.

In the original analysis: The assay estimated nucleated cells by amplifying reference gene primers. Data came from immunoSEQ multiplex PCR; TCRdb stores just in-frame clones and leaves some out. V and J calls and clone size are as listed in that table; D and trimming were resolved from the DNA. Among approximately 13,000 clones, about 79% were seen once, and the ten largest hold about a quarter. The TCR comes from a woman between 50 and 59 years old with active or convalescent COVID-19. Sequencing used peripheral blood. This sequence joins TRBV4-1 and TRBJ2-1; 8 bases match TRBD2. The CDR3 DNA reads TGCGCCAGCAGCCAGGCTTCAGGGACTAGGAACAATGAGCAGTTCTTC. It is translated as CASSQASGTRNNEQFF.